The 24 T cell receptor beta chains below were found in one sample sequenced in a study of T cell repertoires in ileal Crohn's disease. Here immunoSEQ multiplex PCR was the method, and the copy in TCRdb shows in-frame clones only, minus some. This table has roughly 9,600 clones, less than 85% appearing once. Sequenced: ileal tissue. These receptors originate from an adult with Crohn's disease.

This chain connects TRBV11-2 to TRBJ2-6, with D possibly TRBD1 on 6 matching bases. V was shortened by 0 bases and J by 0 bases, with 6 bases between the two germline ends. The germline gives CDR1 SGHAT, CDR2 FQNNGV. This CDR3 is built from 16 residues. The CDR3 bases are TGTGCCAGCAGCTTAGAAGGGGGCTCTGGGGCCAACGTCCTGACTTTC. Translation: CASSLEGGSGANVLTF.

This clone was recorded only once. This chain joins TRBV29-1 and TRBJ2-3, with 8 nucleotides matching TRBD1. Germline CDR1 and CDR2: SQVTM and ANQGSEA. CDR3 length equals 16 residues. Trimming at V came to 0 bases and at J to 1 base, leaving 6 bases not matched to a gene. The CDR3 DNA sequence: TGCAGCGTTGAAGATAGGACAGGGAGACGCACAGATACGCAGTATTTT. Translating gives CSVEDRTGRRTDTQYF.

The chain has TRBV6-1 and TRBJ2-7; 9 positions agree with TRBD1. Germline loops: CDR1 MNHNS, CDR2 SASEGT. The CDR3 length is 12 residues. The V segment lost 10 bases and the J segment 2 bases; nucleotides outside the gene matches: 3. CDR3 nucleotide sequence: TGTGCCATGGGGACAGGGACCTACGAGCAGTACTTC. Translated: CAMGTGTYEQYF.

This chain links TRBV2 with TRBJ2-1, with TRBD2 identical over 8 bases. The CDR3 is 15 residues long. V was clipped by 4 bases and J by 8 bases; unmatched bases: 10. Looked up from germline, CDR1 is SNHLY and CDR2 is FYNNEI. DNA for the CDR3: TGTGCCAGCAGTGGGGGACTAGTCCCCGTCCATGAGCAGTTCTTC. Translated, it gives CASSGGLVPVHEQFF.

V and J are TRBV19 and TRBJ2-5; 9 bases align to TRBD2. Germline CDR1 is LNHDA and CDR2 is SQIVND (reference sequence). With 4 bases clipped from V and 2 bases from J, the junction kept 2 bases outside the gene matches. The CDR3 extends over 14 amino acids. The CDR3 reads CASSTAGGQETQYF. DNA for the CDR3: TGTGCCAGTAGTACAGCGGGGGGACAAGAGACCCAGTACTTC.

The chain joins TRBV2 to TRBJ2-3, with 7 bases that match TRBD1. The germline V gene encodes CDR1 SNHLY and CDR2 FYNNEI. The V gene end was trimmed by 6 bases and the J gene end by 1 base; junction bases not matched to a gene: 16. This CDR3 has 18 residues. The CDR3 DNA follows: TGTGCCAGCAGGGGTATAGGGGGCAAAGGGGGCGGCACAGATACGCAGTATTTT. Translating it yields CASRGIGGKGGGTDTQYF.

The chain uses TRBV5-1 and TRBJ1-5; maybe TRBD1 (5 bases). This CDR3 has 15 amino acids. V lost 5 bases and J lost 1, with 13 bases in between. Looked up from germline, CDR1 is SGHRS and CDR2 is YFSETQ. The DNA of the CDR3 is TGCGCCAGCAGGACGGACACGTCGAGCAATCAGCCCCAGCATTTT. This encodes CASRTDTSSNQPQHF.

The chain couples TRBV5-3 to TRBJ1-2, with a tentative D call TRBD1 (5 bases). TRBV5-3 is given ORF status, its function remaining uncertain. The CDR3 length is 15 residues. With 3 bases removed from V and 0 bases from J, the gap between germline ends came to 12 bases. CDR3 protein: CARSCGAGSNYGYTF. CDR3 sequence (DNA): TGTGCCAGAAGCTGCGGGGCAGGGTCTAACTATGGCTACACCTTC.

This clone was detected once. The chain combines TRBV5-6 with TRBJ1-1; 7 nucleotides align to TRBD1. V shed 4 bases, J shed 4 bases, and the junction held 10 bases outside the gene matches. The CDR3 has 15 amino acids. Germline CDR1 SGHDT, CDR2 YYEEEE. DNA for the CDR3: TGTGCCAGCAGCGGGGAGACAGGGTTCTCCACTGAAGCTTTCTTT. It encodes CASSGETGFSTEAFF.

Concerning this clone: The junction departs from the called germline gene at one end, perhaps through a read error. The V gene is TRBV18, the J gene TRBJ1-1; D not resolved. Germline lookup yields CDR1 KGHSH and CDR2 LQKENI. This CDR3 comprises 16 residues. CDR3: CASSPREAAVTVTAFF. Here the CDR3 DNA reads TGTGCCAGCTCGCCACGTGAGGCTGCCGTGACGGTTACAGCTTTCTTT.

The chain couples TRBV7-9 to TRBJ1-4; 7 bases are shared with TRBD1. This CDR3 has 15 amino acids. The V and J ends lost 5 bases and 8 bases, in that order; junction bases with no gene match: 11. Germline V lookup: CDR1 SEHNR, CDR2 FQNEAQ (reference sequence). The CDR3 spells CASSPQTGLGEKLFF. The CDR3 DNA follows: TGTGCCAGCAGCCCCCAGACAGGGTTAGGGGAAAAACTGTTTTTT.

This chain uses TRBV9 with TRBJ1-2; 7 positions agree with TRBD1. Trimming cost V 4 bases and J 0 bases; bases outside gene matches: 9. Germline CDR1 reads SGDLS; CDR2 reads YYNGEE. The CDR3 runs to 16 residues. The CDR3 region is CASSLGTARANYGYTF. The CDR3 coding sequence is TGTGCCAGCAGCTTGGGGACAGCCCGGGCTAACTATGGCTACACCTTC. The full variable domain, completed using reference TRBV9 and TRBJ1-2, is DSGVTQTPKHLITATGQRVTLRCSPRSGDLSVYWYQQSLDQGLQFLIQYYNGEERAKGNILERFSAQQFPDLHSELNLSSLELGDSALYFCASSLGTARANYGYTFGSGTRLTVV.

J is TRBJ1-1 and V is TRBV5-1; TRBD1 matches 11 bases. The germline gives CDR1 SGHRS, CDR2 YFSETQ. Germline trimming cut 0 bases from V and 3 bases from J; bases unmatched to any gene: 7. The CDR3 totals 17 residues. The CDR3 region is CASSLGGQGAGDTEAFF. The CDR3 DNA reads as TGCGCCAGCAGCTTGGGAGGACAGGGGGCCGGTGACACTGAAGCTTTCTTT.

The CDR3 protein is CASSESPTGSPLHF. CDR3 bases: TGTGCCAGCAGTGAATCACCCACGGGTTCACCCCTCCACTTT. V gene TRBV6-4 combines with J gene TRBJ1-6; D is ambiguous. V lost 3 bases and J lost 9, with 12 bases in between. The CDR3 runs 14 residues. The germline V gene has CDR1 MRHNA and CDR2 SNTAGT.

A few counts support this clone. The V gene is TRBV25-1, the J gene TRBJ2-3, with TRBD1 as a possible D gene (6 bases). This CDR3 contains 12 residues. V was shortened by 11 bases and J by 0 bases, with 9 bases between the two germline ends. Germline V CDR1 and CDR2: MGHDK, SYGVNS. The CDR3 reads CAVGQSTDTQYF. DNA for the CDR3: TGTGCCGTAGGACAGAGCACAGATACGCAGTATTTT.

The chain recombines TRBV7-3 with TRBJ2-2, with a weak D call TRBD2 (6 bases). CDR1 is SGHTA and CDR2 is FQGTGA in the germline V gene. The CDR3 runs to 14 residues. Trimming took 5 bases from V and 6 from J, leaving 13 bases between them. Here the CDR3 DNA reads TGTGCCAGCAGCGCTAGCGTCGGAGCCGGGGAGCTGTTTTTT. It is translated as CASSASVGAGELFF.

The chain combines TRBV27 with TRBJ2-3, with a weak D call TRBD1 (5 bases). The CDR3 is 15 residues long. Trimming left V 8 bases short and J 4 bases short, with 19 bases between. CDR1 MNHEY and CDR2 SMNVEV come from the germline V gene (reference sequence). The CDR3 protein is CASGCCRVCPDTQYF. In nucleotides, the CDR3 is TGTGCCAGCGGCTGTTGCAGGGTTTGTCCAGATACGCAGTATTTT.

The chain recombines TRBV5-1 with TRBJ1-1, with 8 bases fitting TRBD1. Germline V gives CDR1 SGHRS, CDR2 YFSETQ. This CDR3 spans 14 amino acids. V lost 1 base, J lost 4 bases, and 3 bases stayed unmatched. Written as DNA, the CDR3 is TGCGCCAGCAGCTTGCAGGGGGCAAGCACTGAAGCTTTCTTT. Its protein product is CASSLQGASTEAFF.

This rearrangement joins TRBV2 to TRBJ2-2; TRBD2 might be the D (6 bases). This CDR3 is built from 15 residues. Germline V gene data show CDR1 as SNHLY and CDR2 as FYNNEI. Trimming took 9 bases from V and 7 from J, leaving 21 bases between them. CDR3 nucleotide sequence: TGTGCCAGTCTTCGGGGACTCCCCGGGGTCGGGGAGCTGTTTTTT. Amino acid sequence: CASLRGLPGVGELFF.

The chain uses TRBV9 and TRBJ1-1, with unresolved D. V was clipped by 0 bases and J by 0 bases, with 3 bases between them. CDR3 size: 13 residues. Germline CDR1 is SGDLS and CDR2 is YYNGEE. The CDR3 DNA sequence: TGTGCCAGCAGCGTAGAGCTGAACACTGAAGCTTTCTTT. This codes for CASSVELNTEAFF.

V is TRBV7-2 and J is TRBJ2-7; 7 positions agree with TRBD2. V dropped 4 bases and J dropped 5; count of bases not matched to a gene: 8. Germline V lookup: CDR1 SGHTA, CDR2 FQGNSA. The CDR3 is 14 amino acids. This CDR3 reads CASSSRAGRHEQYF. CDR3 bases: TGTGCCAGCAGCTCTCGAGCGGGGCGTCACGAGCAGTACTTC.

The gene calls are TRBV9 and TRBJ1-2, with a possible D match to TRBD1 (6 bases). With 4 bases removed from V and 5 bases from J, the gap between germline ends came to 18 bases. This CDR3 comprises 15 residues. Germline V CDR1 and CDR2: SGDLS, YYNGEE. CDR3 in DNA: TGTGCCAGCAGCTTGGCGGGGGCTACTGGGTATGGCTACACCTTC. Translation: CASSLAGATGYGYTF.

The chain is built from TRBV7-2 and TRBJ2-1; the match to TRBD2 covers 8 bases. V trimming: 5 bases; J trimming: 1 base; junction bases outside the gene matches: 4. The germline gives CDR1 SGHTA, CDR2 FQGNSA. The CDR3 sequence is 15 residues long. The CDR3 DNA follows: TGTGCCAGCAGCCCACTAGCGGCTTCCTACAATGAGCAGTTCTTC. Protein product: CASSPLAASYNEQFF.

The chain recombines TRBV5-1 with TRBJ1-3, with a weak D call TRBD1 (5 bases). Between the trimmed V and J ends, which lost 3 bases and 3 bases, there was a span of 10 bases. Germline V CDR1 and CDR2: SGHRS, YFSETQ. This CDR3 comprises 14 residues. The CDR3 loop reads CASSSSGFGNTIYF. In DNA, the CDR3 is TGCGCCAGCAGCTCATCAGGGTTTGGAAACACCATATATTTT.